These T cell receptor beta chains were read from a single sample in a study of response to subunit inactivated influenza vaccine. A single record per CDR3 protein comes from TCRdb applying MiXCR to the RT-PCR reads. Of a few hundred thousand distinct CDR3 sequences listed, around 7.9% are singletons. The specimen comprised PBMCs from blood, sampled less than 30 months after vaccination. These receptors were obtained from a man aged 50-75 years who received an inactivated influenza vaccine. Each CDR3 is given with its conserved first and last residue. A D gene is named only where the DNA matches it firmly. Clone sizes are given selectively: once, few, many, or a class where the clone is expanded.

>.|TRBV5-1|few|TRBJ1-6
TGCGCCAGCAGCTACTTGACAGATAATTCACCCCTCCACTTT
CASSYLTDNSPLHF
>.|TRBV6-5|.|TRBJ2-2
TGTGCCAGCAGTTACTGGGGGCGAGGGGCCGGGGAGCTGTTTTTT
CASSYWGRGAGELFF
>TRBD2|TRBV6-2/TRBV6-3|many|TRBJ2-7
TGTGCCAGCAGTCCTAGCGGGAGCCCTCCCGAGCAGTACTTC
CASSPSGSPPEQYF
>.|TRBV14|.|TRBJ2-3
TGTGCCAGCAGCCAATATAGCACAGATACGCTGTATTTT
CASSQYSTDTLYF
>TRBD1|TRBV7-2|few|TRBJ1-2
TGTGCCAGCAGCTACGACAGGGAGTATGGCTACACCTTC
CASSYDREYGYTF
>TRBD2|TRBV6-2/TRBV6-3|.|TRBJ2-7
TGTGCCAGCAGACTGGGACTAGCGGGACCAAGCTCCTACGAGCAGTACTTC
CASRLGLAGPSSYEQYF
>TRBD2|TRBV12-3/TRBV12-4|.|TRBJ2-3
TGTGCCAGCACCACTTGGGGGCTAGCGGGAGTTGGCACAGCAGATACGCAGTATTTT
CASTTWGLAGVGTADTQYF
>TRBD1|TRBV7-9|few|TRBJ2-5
TGTGCCAGCAGCTTTGGGGACAGGGAATCGGAGACCCAGTACTTC
CASSFGDRESETQYF
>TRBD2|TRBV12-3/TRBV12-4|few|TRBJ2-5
TGTGCCAGCAGTCCACGGGGACTAGCGGGGGGCCAAGAGACCCAGTACTTC
CASSPRGLAGGQETQYF
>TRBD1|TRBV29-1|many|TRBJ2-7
TGCAGCGTTCCGGGACAGAGCTCCTACGAGCAGTACTTC
CSVPGQSSYEQYF
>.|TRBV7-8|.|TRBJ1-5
TGTGCCAGCAGCTTATACGGGCCCCAGCATTTT
CASSLYGPQHF
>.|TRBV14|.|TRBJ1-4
TGTGCCAGCAGCCAAGATCCTGGAGGACAACTGTTTTTT
CASSQDPGGQLFF
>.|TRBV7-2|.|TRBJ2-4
TGTGCCAGCAGCTTAAGGGACATTCAGTACTTC
CASSLRDIQYF
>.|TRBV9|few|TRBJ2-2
TGTGCCAGCAGCGTAGCTACAGCGGTCGGGGAGCTGTTTTTT
CASSVATAVGELFF
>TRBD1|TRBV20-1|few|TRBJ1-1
TGCAGTGCTAACACCGGGACAGGGCTTGGGCGAGCTTTCTTT
CSANTGTGLGRAFF
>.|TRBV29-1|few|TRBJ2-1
TGCAGCCTCCGAATAGCCGCTGGGCACTACAATGAGCAGTTCTTC
CSLRIAAGHYNEQFF
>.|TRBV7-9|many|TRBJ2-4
TGTGCCAGCAGCCCGGGACAACCAGCCAAAAACATTCAGTACTTC
CASSPGQPAKNIQYF
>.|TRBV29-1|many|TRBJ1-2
TGCAGCGTGACCGGGACGGGGTTTAACTATGGCTACACCTTC
CSVTGTGFNYGYTF
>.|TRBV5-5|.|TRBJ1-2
TGTGCCAGCAGCTTCTCAGGGTCTGGTGGCTACACCTTC
CASSFSGSGGYTF
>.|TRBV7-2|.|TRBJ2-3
TGTGCCAGCAGCCACGGTAGCACAGATACGCAGTATTTT
CASSHGSTDTQYF
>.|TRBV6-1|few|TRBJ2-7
TGTGCCAGCAGTGAAGACTCAAATGCGCGCTACGAGCAGTACTTC
CASSEDSNARYEQYF
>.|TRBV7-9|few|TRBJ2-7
TGTGCCAGCAGCTCCCCGGTGGAGTACGAGCAGTACTTC
CASSSPVEYEQYF
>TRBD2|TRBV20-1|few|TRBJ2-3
TGCAGTGCTAGACCGCCTCTAGCGGGAGGGCCGAGTTACACAGATACGCAGTATTTT
CSARPPLAGGPSYTDTQYF
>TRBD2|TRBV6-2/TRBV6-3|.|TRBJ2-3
TGTGCCAGCAGCCGGACTAGCGGGACGTACACAGATACGCAGTATTTT
CASSRTSGTYTDTQYF
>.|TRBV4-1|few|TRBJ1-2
TGCGCCAGCAGCCAAAACCTCCCCGCAGACTATGGCTACACCTTC
CASSQNLPADYGYTF
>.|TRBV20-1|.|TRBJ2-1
TGCAGTGCGAATAGGGGGGATGGCTATGAGCAGTTCTTC
CSANRGDGYEQFF
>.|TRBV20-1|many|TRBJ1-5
TGCAGTGCCAGGAAAGGGGGTTCGGGCAATCAGCCCCAGCATTTT
CSARKGGSGNQPQHF
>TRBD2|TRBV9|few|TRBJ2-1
TGTGCCAGCAGCGTCAGCGGGGCGTCTGGCAATGAGCAGTTCTTC
CASSVSGASGNEQFF
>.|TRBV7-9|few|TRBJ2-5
TGTGCCAGCAGCCCCATTAGACAGGATTGGGAGACCCAGTACTTC
CASSPIRQDWETQYF
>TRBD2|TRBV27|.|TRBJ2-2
TGTGCCAGCAGGCGGGACTACACTAACACCGGGGAGCTGTTTTTT
CASRRDYTNTGELFF
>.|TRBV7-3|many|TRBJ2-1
TGTGCCAGCAGCGCATCAGGGGGGTATGAGCAGTTCTTC
CASSASGGYEQFF
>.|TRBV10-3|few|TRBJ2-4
TGTGCCATCAGTGAGTCGGGGACTGTACTAGCCAAAAACATTCAGTACTTC
CAISESGTVLAKNIQYF
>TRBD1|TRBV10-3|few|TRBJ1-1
TGTGCCATCAGTGGGGGTCCCGGGACAGCTAACACTGAAGCTTTCTTT
CAISGGPGTANTEAFF
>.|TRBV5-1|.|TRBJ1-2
TGCGCCAGCACGCAGGCGACCGGGCGGATCGAAGGGGGCTACACCTTC
CASTQATGRIEGGYTF
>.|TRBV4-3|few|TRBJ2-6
TGCGCCAGCAGCCAGAACAGGGATGGGGCCAACGTCCTGACTTTC
CASSQNRDGANVLTF
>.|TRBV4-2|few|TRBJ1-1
TGTGCCAGCAGCCAAGATGAGGGCAGCCCAGCTTTCTTT
CASSQDEGSPAFF
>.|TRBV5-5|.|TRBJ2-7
TGTGCCAGCAGCTTGAGTTTTGTGTACTCCTACGAGCAGTACTTC
CASSLSFVYSYEQYF
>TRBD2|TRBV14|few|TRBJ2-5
TGTGCCAGCAGCATCAGCGGGAGGGTTCAAGAGACCCAGTACTTC
CASSISGRVQETQYF
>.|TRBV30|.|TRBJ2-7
TGTGCCTGGAGTGAGGGACACGTCTACGAGCAGTACTTC
CAWSEGHVYEQYF
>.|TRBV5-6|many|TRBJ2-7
TGTGCCAGCAGCCTAGGGACCAGGGACTACGAGCAGTACTTC
CASSLGTRDYEQYF
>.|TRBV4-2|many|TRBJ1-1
TGTGCCAGCAGCCAAGCTGGAGGAGCGAACACTGAAGCTTTCTTT
CASSQAGGANTEAFF
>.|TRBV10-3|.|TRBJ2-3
TGTGCCATCAGTGAGTCCAGCGGGCAAAGCACAGATACGCAGTATTTT
CAISESSGQSTDTQYF